Each of the 24 T cell receptor beta chains below was sequenced from the same sample in a study of shared clonotypes between healthy human individuals. Profiling relied on immunoSEQ multiplex PCR, and the TCRdb table lists in-frame clones only, not all of them. The repertoire holds some 2,000,000 clones, approximately 94% seen once, with about 1.1% in the top ten. It was CD45RO-negative cells, positively selected for CCR7, that made up naive CD8 cells, with terminally differentiated effector memory CD45RA+ cells excluded. Material for sequencing was naive CD8+ T cells sorted from blood. Source of these receptors: a man aged 18 to 29 in good health.

V gene TRBV30 combines with J gene TRBJ2-3, with D possibly being TRBD1 or TRBD2 (5 bases each). V dropped 0 bases and J dropped 0 bases, with 25 bases sitting between them. The CDR3 is 20 amino acids. Germline V CDR1 and CDR2: GTSNPN, SVGIG (reference sequence). The CDR3 DNA follows: TGTGCCTGGAGTGTACTTATCCAAACCCCGGGGCTTCCTAGCACAGATACGCAGTATTTT. This sequence encodes CAWSVLIQTPGLPSTDTQYF.

The chain couples TRBV28 to TRBJ2-7; the D gene is possibly TRBD1 (6 bases). V was shortened by 6 bases and J by 0 bases, with 21 bases between the two germline ends. The germline V gene has CDR1 MDHEN and CDR2 SYDVKM. This CDR3 has 17 residues. This CDR3 reads CASSLPGHKISSYEQYF. CDR3 coding DNA: TGTGCCAGCAGCCTCCCGGGACATAAGATAAGCTCCTACGAGCAGTACTTC. The variable domain in full, with the rest retrieved from reference TRBV28 and TRBJ2-7, is DVKVTQSSRYLVKRTGEKVFLECVQDMDHENMFWYRQDPGLGLRLIYFSYDVKMKEKGDIPEGYSVSREKKERFSLILESASTNQTSMYLCASSLPGHKISSYEQYFGPGTRLTVT.

V and J are TRBV2 and TRBJ2-7; D unresolved. This CDR3 contains 15 residues. The germline gives CDR1 SNHLY, CDR2 FYNNEI. Trimming left V 2 bases short and J 2 bases short, with 13 bases between. The CDR3 DNA follows: TGTGCCAGCAGTGAAATGGGCCTTACTACCTACGAGCAGTACTTC. It codes for CASSEMGLTTYEQYF. The full variable domain, with the rest looked up from reference TRBV2 and TRBJ2-7, is EPEVTQTPSHQVTQMGQEVILRCVPISNHLYFYWYRQILGQKVEFLVSFYNNEISEKSEIFDDQFSVERPDGSNFTLKIRSTKLEDSAMYFCASSEMGLTTYEQYFGPGTRLTVT.

Details on this clone: This CDR3 is also generated by other DNA sequences in the sample. The chain joins TRBV27 to TRBJ2-1, with 9 bases lining up with TRBD2. Germline CDR1 MNHEY, CDR2 SMNVEV (reference sequence). The CDR3 totals 14 residues. The V segment lost 5 bases and the J segment 7 bases; nucleotides outside the gene matches: 6. Written as DNA, the CDR3 is TGTGCCAGCAGTGTTAGCGGGAGTGGTAATGAGCAGTTCTTC. It is translated as CASSVSGSGNEQFF.

The J gene is TRBJ2-2, the V gene TRBV11-3; 11 positions agree with TRBD2. Germline loops: CDR1 SGHNT, CDR2 YENEEA. The V and J ends lost 0 bases and 6 bases, in that order; junction bases with no gene match: 9. This CDR3 comprises 18 residues. CDR3 in amino acids: CASSLDLAGGAVAGELFF. CDR3 sequence (DNA): TGTGCCAGCAGCTTAGATCTAGCGGGAGGCGCGGTGGCCGGGGAGCTGTTTTTT.

The chain combines TRBV15 with TRBJ2-7; D uncertain. CDR3 length: 16 amino acids. The ends were cut back, 0 bases at V and 1 base at J, with 13 bases in the middle. Germline values: CDR1 LNHNV, CDR2 YYDKDF (reference sequence). The CDR3 DNA reads as TGTGCCACCAGCAGAGATCTAGAGTCTACTTCCTACGAGCAGTACTTC. Translated: CATSRDLESTSYEQYF.

This clone has just one count. The chain employs TRBV7-2 and TRBJ2-7, with 7 positions matching TRBD1. After removal of 1 base from V and 2 bases from J, the junction contained 5 bases not matched to a gene. This CDR3 is 15 amino acids long. The V gene's germline CDR1 is SGHTA and CDR2 FQGNSA. CDR3 nucleotide sequence: TGTGCCAGCAGCTTAGGGTGGGGACAGACCTACGAGCAGTACTTC. It translates to CASSLGWGQTYEQYF.

The chain has TRBV2 and TRBJ2-7; D gene uncertain. Trimming removed 3 bases from V and 0 bases from J, with 9 bases in between. The CDR3 length is 14 residues. Germline CDR1 is SNHLY and CDR2 is FYNNEI. The CDR3 protein is CASSEVPSSYEQYF. Here the CDR3 DNA reads TGTGCCAGCAGTGAGGTCCCGAGCTCCTACGAGCAGTACTTC.

The sample holds one count of this clone. The V gene is TRBV28, the J gene TRBJ2-5, with TRBD1 matching over 12 bases. V trimming: 7 bases; J trimming: 3 bases; junction bases outside the gene matches: 9. CDR3 length: 16 amino acids. Germline V gives CDR1 MDHEN, CDR2 SYDVKM. The CDR3 loop reads CASTLWGTGGEETQYF. CDR3 in DNA: TGTGCCAGCACCCTTTGGGGGACAGGGGGCGAAGAGACCCAGTACTTC.

The chain is built from TRBV13 and TRBJ2-7; 9 bases are shared with TRBD1. CDR1 is PRHDT, CDR2 FYEKMQ, per germline (reference sequence). The CDR3 length is 16 residues. V was clipped by 5 bases and J by 1 base; unmatched bases: 9. This CDR3 is CASSVLTGGGSYEQYF. The CDR3 bases are TGTGCCAGCAGCGTACTCACAGGGGGCGGTTCCTACGAGCAGTACTTC.

The rearrangement joins TRBV19 to TRBJ1-2; D gene uncertain. The germline V gene has CDR1 LNHDA and CDR2 SQIVND (reference sequence). V lost 3 bases, J lost 0 bases, and 11 bases lay in between. The CDR3 is made up of 15 amino acids. The CDR3 region has the DNA TGTGCCAGTAGTATTTGGGGATCATCTAACTATGGCTACACCTTC. Translated, it gives CASSIWGSSNYGYTF.

This clone was recorded once. The CDR3 is CASSPLVLADTQYF. CDR3 DNA sequence: TGTGCCAGCAGTCCCTTAGTATTGGCAGATACGCAGTATTTT. V usage is TRBV6-6 and J usage is TRBJ2-3, with D hard to call. The V end was cut by 5 bases, the J end by 4 bases, with 13 bases between. Germline V CDR1 and CDR2: MNHNY, SVGAGI (reference sequence). The length of the CDR3 is 14 residues.

The chain joins TRBV9 to TRBJ2-1; no clear D. CDR1 is SGDLS, CDR2 YYNGEE, per germline. This CDR3 region has 12 residues. With 4 bases removed from V and 10 bases from J, the gap between germline ends came to 12 bases. CDR3 nucleotides: TGTGCCAGCAGCATACAAGGAGCGGAGCAGTTCTTC. Translating gives CASSIQGAEQFF.

The V and J genes are TRBV25-1 and TRBJ2-7, with D maybe TRBD1 (5 bases). V was trimmed by 4 bases and J by 1 base, leaving 20 bases between them. CDR1 is MGHDK and CDR2 is SYGVNS in the germline V gene. This CDR3 spans 17 amino acids. The CDR3 reads CASSGSPRGIWSYEQYF. The DNA for the CDR3 is TGTGCCAGCAGTGGAAGTCCTAGGGGAATTTGGTCCTACGAGCAGTACTTC.

This chain links TRBV13 with TRBJ2-2; 7 bases line up with TRBD2. Germline lookup yields CDR1 PRHDT and CDR2 FYEKMQ (reference sequence). The V segment lost 5 bases and the J segment 4 bases; nucleotides outside the gene matches: 7. The CDR3 contains 15 residues. For the CDR3, the DNA is TGTGCCAGCAGCCCACCTAGCGGACCCACCGGGGAGCTGTTTTTT. Translation gives CASSPPSGPTGELFF.

The CDR3: CAITEQASGMSLSTDTQYF. CDR3 bases: TGTGCCATCACCGAGCAGGCTAGCGGGATGTCCTTAAGCACAGATACGCAGTATTTT. The rearrangement links TRBV10-3 to TRBJ2-3, with 9 nucleotides matching TRBD2. CDR1 and CDR2 from the germline V gene are ENHRY and SYGVKD. This CDR3 is built from 19 residues. With 7 bases clipped from V and 0 bases from J, the junction kept 17 bases outside the gene matches.

The chain carries TRBV7-9 and TRBJ2-2; D might be TRBD1 (5 bases). CDR1 is SEHNR and CDR2 is FQNEAQ in the germline V gene (reference sequence). Trimming stripped 3 bases from V and 7 bases from J, with 15 bases between. This CDR3 spans 15 amino acids. This chain's CDR3 is CASSFRQGTHGELFF. CDR3 in DNA: TGTGCCAGCAGCTTTCGGCAGGGAACCCACGGGGAGCTGTTTTTT.

The J gene is TRBJ2-7, the V gene TRBV5-8; D remains unclear. The germline V gene has CDR1 SGHTS and CDR2 YDEGEE. This CDR3 contains 12 residues. Trimming took off 0 bases at V and 1 base at J, with 2 bases between the two ends. The CDR3 DNA reads TGTGCCAGCAGCTTGGAATCCTACGAGCAGTACTTC. Translated, it gives CASSLESYEQYF.

The chain has TRBV2 and TRBJ1-6, with D possibly TRBD1 on 6 matching bases. The CDR3 runs 17 residues. V lost 6 bases and J 3 bases, leaving 18 bases between the germline ends. The germline CDR1 and CDR2 sequences are SNHLY and FYNNEI. CDR3 in amino acids: CASRALGATGYNSPLHF. The CDR3 DNA is TGTGCCAGCAGGGCCCTGGGGGCAACGGGCTATAATTCACCCCTCCACTTT.

This chain links TRBV5-6 with TRBJ1-1, with unresolved D. CDR1 and CDR2 (germline): SGHDT, YYEEEE. Trimming cost V 6 bases and J 1 base, with 16 bases left between them. The CDR3 spans 15 residues. CDR3 bases: TGTGCCAGCACCGTTGGGTGGATAGAGAACACTGAAGCTTTCTTT. It yields the protein CASTVGWIENTEAFF. Complete variable domain (other parts from reference TRBV5-6 and TRBJ1-1): DAGVTQSPTHLIKTRGQQVTLRCSPKSGHDTVSWYQQALGQGPQFIFQYYEEEERQRGNFPDRFSGHQFPNYSSELNVNALLLGDSALYLCASTVGWIENTEAFFGQGTRLTVV.

The chain employs TRBV4-1 and TRBJ1-2; D call uncertain. V gave up 2 bases and J gave up 5 bases, with 15 bases separating them. This CDR3 is built from 15 residues. Germline V lookup: CDR1 MGHRA, CDR2 YSYEKL. DNA for the CDR3: TGCGCCAGCAGCCAAAGGCAGGCGTCCCCTTATGGCTACACCTTC. Protein sequence: CASSQRQASPYGYTF.

The gene calls are TRBV30 and TRBJ2-3; D is unresolved. CDR1 is GTSNPN, CDR2 SVGIG, per germline (reference sequence). V lost 1 base and J 2 bases, leaving 10 bases between the germline ends. The CDR3 covers 14 residues. The CDR3 region is CAWSATANTDTQYF. CDR3 in DNA: TGTGCCTGGAGTGCGACTGCCAACACAGATACGCAGTATTTT. The complete variable domain, with remaining parts taken from reference TRBV30 and TRBJ2-3, reads SQTIHQWPATLVQPVGSPLSLECTVEGTSNPNLYWYRQAAGRGLQLLFYSVGIGQISSEVPQNLSASRPQDRQFILSSKKLLLSDSGFYLCAWSATANTDTQYFGPGTRLTVL.

The CDR3 DNA is TGTGCCAGCAGTTTATGGGCAGGGGGCGCCACAGATACGCAGTATTTT. It codes for CASSLWAGGATDTQYF. The chain combines TRBV27 with TRBJ2-3; 8 nucleotides align to TRBD1. V dropped 1 base and J dropped 2; count of bases not matched to a gene: 5. The CDR3 is made up of 16 amino acids. Germline V CDR1 and CDR2: MNHEY, SMNVEV (reference sequence).

The table lists this clone with a count of one. V gene TRBV4-1 combines with J gene TRBJ1-2; unclear D gene. The germline CDR1 and CDR2 sequences are MGHRA and YSYEKL. V was clipped by 2 bases and J by 8 bases, with 15 bases between them. The CDR3 contains 14 residues. The CDR3 sequence: CASSQTGPSKGYTF. CDR3 DNA: TGCGCCAGCAGCCAAACCGGGCCCTCTAAGGGCTACACCTTC.